These T cell receptor beta chains were read from a single sample in a study of Ad26.COV2.S vaccination and SARS-CoV-2 variants. Produced via immunoSEQ multiplex PCR; TCRdb's table is partial and in-frame only. The profile covers about 390,000 clones, with approximately 90% appearing a single time and 3.5% taken by the ten largest. The sample was peripheral blood, taken in a trial of Ad26.COV2.S vaccine versus placebo. The receptor set was obtained from a person aged 18-65 years who received the Ad26.COV2.S COVID-19 vaccine or a placebo. Both conserved end residues are part of each CDR3. Fields, in order: V gene, D gene, J gene, clone size, CDR3 DNA, CDR3 protein. D genes are given only for firm matches. Part of the rows lack a size; the others show once, few, many or a class for expanded clones.

TRBV15	.	TRBJ1-2	few	TGTGCCACCAGCACCCCGGGGGTGGGGGGCTACACCTTC	CATSTPGVGGYTF
TRBV5-6	.	TRBJ2-5	once	TGTGCCAGCAGCTTGGGGCAACAAGAGACCCAGTACTTC	CASSLGQQETQYF
TRBV6-5	.	TRBJ1-1	.	TGTGCCAGCAGGATAGGGGCTCAACTGAACACTGAAGCTTTCTTT	CASRIGAQLNTEAFF
TRBV10-3	.	TRBJ2-7	.	TGTGCCATCGATCAAACAGACGGTAGGAGCTCCTACGAGCAGTACTTC	CAIDQTDGRSSYEQYF
TRBV6-2/TRBV6-3	.	TRBJ1-1	.	TGTGCCAGCAGTTTGACAGAAACTGAAGCTTTCTTT	CASSLTETEAFF
TRBV10-1	TRBD1	TRBJ2-2	.	TGCGCCAGCAGTGAGGGGACAGGGGGCTCCGGGGAGCTGTTTTTT	CASSEGTGGSGELFF
TRBV5-1	.	TRBJ1-6	once	TGCGCCAGCAGCCCCGAACAGGTATCCCCGAATTCACCCCTCCACTTT	CASSPEQVSPNSPLHF
TRBV27	TRBD2	TRBJ2-3	once	TGTGCCAGCAGTCTGCCGGGAGGGGGAGGCACAGATACGCAGTATTTT	CASSLPGGGGTDTQYF
TRBV5-1	.	TRBJ1-2	.	TGCGCCAGCTCGCCTCAGGGCAGGGATAAAGGCTACACCTTC	CASSPQGRDKGYTF
TRBV5-6	TRBD2	TRBJ2-5	.	TGTGCCAGCAGCTTTCGTAGCGGGCCAGAGACCCAGTACTTC	CASSFRSGPETQYF
TRBV5-1	.	TRBJ2-5	.	TGCGCCAGCAGCCTCCAGTTAGAGACCCAGTACTTC	CASSLQLETQYF
TRBV19	.	TRBJ2-2	.	TGTGCCAGTAGTACTAAAACAGGAGGAGAGAACACCGGGGAGCTGTTTTTT	CASSTKTGGENTGELFF
TRBV6-4	.	TRBJ2-1	.	TGTGCCAGCAGTGACTACAGGGGGGGCCAGTTCTTC	CASSDYRGGQFF
TRBV3-1/TRBV3-2	TRBD1	TRBJ1-3	.	TGTGCCAGCAGCCAAGGTCCGGAGGACAGGGACACTGGAAACACCATATATTTT	CASSQGPEDRDTGNTIYF
TRBV7-9	.	TRBJ1-1	.	TGTGCCAGCAGCTTATATCAACAGTTTGAAGCTTTCTTT	CASSLYQQFEAFF
TRBV15	TRBD1	TRBJ1-2	.	TGTGCCACCAGCCGACAGGGGTCCTATGGCTACACCTTC	CATSRQGSYGYTF
TRBV6-2/TRBV6-3	TRBD2	TRBJ2-7	.	TGTGCCAGCAGTTACTCCGGGCTAGCGGGGCGCTCCTACGAGCAGTACTTC	CASSYSGLAGRSYEQYF
TRBV7-8	.	TRBJ2-7	.	TGTGCCAGCAGCTTAGGAAAACAGGGCTACGAGCAGTACTTC	CASSLGKQGYEQYF
TRBV7-2	TRBD1	TRBJ1-2	.	TGTGCCAGCAGCTTAGGGGGACAGGGGATGAGAGGCTACACCTTC	CASSLGGQGMRGYTF
TRBV12-3/TRBV12-4	TRBD1	TRBJ1-6	.	TGTGCCAGCAGTACAGGGGGCGTCTTTCACTTT	CASSTGGVFHF
TRBV7-8	TRBD1	TRBJ1-5	.	TGTGCCAGCAGCTTAGCCCTAGCCCGTGGACAGGGGGGCGGCAATCAGCCCCAGCATTTT	CASSLALARGQGGGNQPQHF
TRBV4-1	.	TRBJ1-6	.	TGCGCCAGCAGCCAAACTGCCGTTTCACCCCTCCACTTT	CASSQTAVSPLHF
TRBV5-6	TRBD1	TRBJ2-7	.	TGTGCCAGCAGCTTCGGACAGGGACCCTACGAGCAGTACTTC	CASSFGQGPYEQYF
TRBV21-1	.	TRBJ2-7	.	TGTGCCAGCAGCAAAGGAAGTGAAGCAGGGCGTCCCTACGAGCAGTACTTC	CASSKGSEAGRPYEQYF
TRBV27	.	TRBJ1-6	.	TGTGCCAGCAGAATGGGCAGGCTAAATTCACCCCTCCACTTT	CASRMGRLNSPLHF
TRBV12-3/TRBV12-4	TRBD1	TRBJ1-2	.	TGTGCCAGCAGCCCGGGACAGTTGGGCTACACCTTC	CASSPGQLGYTF
TRBV2	TRBD1	TRBJ1-4	.	TGTGCCAGCATTAACGGACAGGGCGGGGGCGAAAAACTGTTTTTT	CASINGQGGGEKLFF
TRBV27	.	TRBJ2-5	.	TGTGCCAGCAGTTATGGGACGGAAGAGACCCAGTACTTC	CASSYGTEETQYF
TRBV3-1/TRBV3-2	.	TRBJ1-4	.	TGTGCCAGCAGCCAAGGTGTGCACCTACTCGAGGAAAAACTGTTTTTT	CASSQGVHLLEEKLFF
TRBV7-2	.	TRBJ2-3	.	TGTGCCAGCAGCCCCCCGGGGGCGGTCACAGATACGCAGTATTTT	CASSPPGAVTDTQYF
TRBV7-8	.	TRBJ2-5	once	TGTGCCAGCAGCAAGTCGGGGGGCGCGGAGACCCAGTACTTC	CASSKSGGAETQYF